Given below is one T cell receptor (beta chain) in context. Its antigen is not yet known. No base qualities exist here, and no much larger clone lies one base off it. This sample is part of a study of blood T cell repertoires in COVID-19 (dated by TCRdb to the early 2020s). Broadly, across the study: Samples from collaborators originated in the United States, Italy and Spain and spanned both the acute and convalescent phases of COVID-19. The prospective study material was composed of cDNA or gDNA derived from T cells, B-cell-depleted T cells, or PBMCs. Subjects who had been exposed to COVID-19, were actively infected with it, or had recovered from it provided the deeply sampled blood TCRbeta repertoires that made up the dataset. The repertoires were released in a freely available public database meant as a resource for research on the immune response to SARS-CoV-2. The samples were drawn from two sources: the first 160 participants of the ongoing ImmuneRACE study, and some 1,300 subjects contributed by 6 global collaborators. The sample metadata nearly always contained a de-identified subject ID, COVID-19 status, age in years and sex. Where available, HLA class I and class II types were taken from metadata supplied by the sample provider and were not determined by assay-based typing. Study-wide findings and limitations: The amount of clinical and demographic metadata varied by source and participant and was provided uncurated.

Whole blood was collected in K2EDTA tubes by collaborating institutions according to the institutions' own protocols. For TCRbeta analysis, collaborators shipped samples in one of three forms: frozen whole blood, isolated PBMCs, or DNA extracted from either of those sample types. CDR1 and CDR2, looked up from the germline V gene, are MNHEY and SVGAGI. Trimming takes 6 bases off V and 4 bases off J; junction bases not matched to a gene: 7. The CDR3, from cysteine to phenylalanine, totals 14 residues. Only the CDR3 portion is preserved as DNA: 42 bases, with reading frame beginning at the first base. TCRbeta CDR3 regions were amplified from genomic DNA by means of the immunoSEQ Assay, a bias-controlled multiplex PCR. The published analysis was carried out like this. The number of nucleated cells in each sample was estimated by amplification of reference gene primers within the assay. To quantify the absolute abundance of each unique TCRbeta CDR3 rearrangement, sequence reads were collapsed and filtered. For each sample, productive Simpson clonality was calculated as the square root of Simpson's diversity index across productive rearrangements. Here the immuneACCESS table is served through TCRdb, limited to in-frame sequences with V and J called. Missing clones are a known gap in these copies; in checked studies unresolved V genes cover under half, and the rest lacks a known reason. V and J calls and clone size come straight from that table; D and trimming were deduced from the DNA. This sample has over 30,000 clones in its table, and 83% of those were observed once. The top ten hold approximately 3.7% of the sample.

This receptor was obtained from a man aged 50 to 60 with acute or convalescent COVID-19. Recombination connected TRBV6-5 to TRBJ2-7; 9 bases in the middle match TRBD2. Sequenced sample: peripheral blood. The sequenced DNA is TGTGCCAGCAGACGTAGCGGGAGTAGGTACGAGCAGTACTTC. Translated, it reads CASRRSGSRYEQYF.